The rows below give T cell receptor beta chains drawn from one sample of a study of T-cell reconstitution after alpha-beta-depleted transplantation in children. TCRdb called the PCR reads again in MiXCR, with one record for every CDR3 protein. This table has about 500,000 distinct CDR3 sequences, 30% to 35% appearing once. The material was PBMCs from the stem cell graft donor, obtained from the stem cell graft. The receptors here all came from a human donor who donated a stem cell graft to a child with aplastic anemia. Both conserved end residues are part of each CDR3. Each record gives: D gene, V gene, clone size, J gene, CDR3 DNA, CDR3 protein. D genes are given only for firm matches. Rows give clone size only sometimes, using once, few, many, or a class for an expanded clone.

D gene: NA; V gene: TRBV6-2/TRBV6-3; clone size: few; J gene: TRBJ1-4; CDR3 DNA: TGTGCCAGCAGTTACCGGGACGGGAATGAAAAACTGTTTTTT; CDR3 protein: CASSYRDGNEKLFF
D gene: NA; V gene: TRBV29-1; clone size: NA; J gene: TRBJ2-2; CDR3 DNA: TGCAGCGTTGACGTGGGGCACACCGGGGAGCTGTTTTTT; CDR3 protein: CSVDVGHTGELFF
D gene: NA; V gene: TRBV6-2/TRBV6-3; clone size: NA; J gene: TRBJ2-1; CDR3 DNA: TGTGCCAGCAGTTACGTAGCCTATGAGCAGTTCTTC; CDR3 protein: CASSYVAYEQFF
D gene: TRBD2; V gene: TRBV27; clone size: few; J gene: TRBJ2-6; CDR3 DNA: TGTGCCAGCAGTCCTTACCTGGGACTAGCGGGATCTGGGGCCAACGTCCTGACTTTC; CDR3 protein: CASSPYLGLAGSGANVLTF
D gene: NA; V gene: TRBV10-3; clone size: NA; J gene: TRBJ1-1; CDR3 DNA: TGTGCCATCAGTGAGGCCTCGTCCCAGAACACTGAAGCTTTCTTT; CDR3 protein: CAISEASSQNTEAFF
D gene: TRBD1; V gene: TRBV5-1; clone size: few; J gene: TRBJ1-2; CDR3 DNA: TGCGCCAGCAGCGTCCCTACCCCGGGACAGGGGGCTGGCGGCTACACCTTC; CDR3 protein: CASSVPTPGQGAGGYTF
D gene: TRBD1; V gene: TRBV24-1; clone size: NA; J gene: TRBJ2-2; CDR3 DNA: TGTGCCACCAGCCAAGACAGGGGGCTATCCGGGGAGCTGTTTTTT; CDR3 protein: CATSQDRGLSGELFF
D gene: TRBD2; V gene: TRBV11-1; clone size: NA; J gene: TRBJ2-1; CDR3 DNA: TGTGCCAGCAGCCCCCATTCTATAGCGAGCGGGAGTGCCTACAATGAGCAGTTCTTC; CDR3 protein: CASSPHSIASGSAYNEQFF
D gene: TRBD1; V gene: TRBV6-2/TRBV6-3; clone size: NA; J gene: TRBJ2-7; CDR3 DNA: TGTGCCACAAAAGACAGGGTCTCCTACGAGCAGTACTTC; CDR3 protein: CATKDRVSYEQYF
D gene: TRBD1; V gene: TRBV5-5; clone size: few; J gene: TRBJ2-1; CDR3 DNA: TGTGCCAGCAGCTTGGGGAGGTACGGGACAGGGGGTACAAATGAGCAGTTCTTC; CDR3 protein: CASSLGRYGTGGTNEQFF
D gene: NA; V gene: TRBV20-1; clone size: NA; J gene: TRBJ1-1; CDR3 DNA: TGCAGTGCTAGTAGGCAGAACACTGAAGCTTTCTTT; CDR3 protein: CSASRQNTEAFF
D gene: TRBD1; V gene: TRBV27; clone size: NA; J gene: TRBJ1-5; CDR3 DNA: TGTGCCAGCAGCCAAGGGGACAGGGTGAATCAGCCCCAGCATTTT; CDR3 protein: CASSQGDRVNQPQHF
D gene: TRBD1; V gene: TRBV7-2; clone size: NA; J gene: TRBJ1-1; CDR3 DNA: TGTGCCAGCAGCTTCTCCCCGGGACAGGGCACTGAAGCTTTCTTT; CDR3 protein: CASSFSPGQGTEAFF
D gene: NA; V gene: TRBV28; clone size: NA; J gene: TRBJ2-1; CDR3 DNA: TGTGCCAGCAGTCACATCTCGGACTACAATGAGCAGTTCTTC; CDR3 protein: CASSHISDYNEQFF
D gene: TRBD1; V gene: TRBV6-5; clone size: NA; J gene: TRBJ1-1; CDR3 DNA: TGTGCCAGCAGTTACTCGACAGGGGCTGAAGCTTTCTTT; CDR3 protein: CASSYSTGAEAFF
D gene: NA; V gene: TRBV5-4; clone size: NA; J gene: TRBJ1-4; CDR3 DNA: TGTGCCAGCAGCCTCGGACCCGGGGGGAATGAAAAACTGTTTTTT; CDR3 protein: CASSLGPGGNEKLFF
D gene: NA; V gene: TRBV10-3; clone size: few; J gene: TRBJ2-1; CDR3 DNA: TGTGCCATCAGTGACTCGAATTTGGGGCTTGAGCAGTTCTTC; CDR3 protein: CAISDSNLGLEQFF
D gene: NA; V gene: TRBV29-1; clone size: few; J gene: TRBJ1-2; CDR3 DNA: TGCAGCGTGACAGCTAACTATGGCTACACCTTC; CDR3 protein: CSVTANYGYTF
D gene: TRBD1; V gene: TRBV7-9; clone size: NA; J gene: TRBJ1-1; CDR3 DNA: TGTGCCAGCAGCCCGGCAGGGACAGGGGTCCGTGAAGCTTTCTTT; CDR3 protein: CASSPAGTGVREAFF
D gene: NA; V gene: TRBV11-2; clone size: NA; J gene: TRBJ2-1; CDR3 DNA: TGTGCCAGCAGCTTAGGAAGAGCGAGAGGCTACAATGAGCAGTTCTTC; CDR3 protein: CASSLGRARGYNEQFF
D gene: NA; V gene: TRBV24-1; clone size: few; J gene: TRBJ2-5; CDR3 DNA: TGTGCCACCAGTGAGCACGGACTGATTCAAGAGACCCAGTACTTC; CDR3 protein: CATSEHGLIQETQYF
D gene: NA; V gene: TRBV29-1; clone size: NA; J gene: TRBJ2-3; CDR3 DNA: TGCAGCGTTACCACCGGGGGCACAGATACGCAGTATTTT; CDR3 protein: CSVTTGGTDTQYF
D gene: TRBD1; V gene: TRBV7-8; clone size: few; J gene: TRBJ1-5; CDR3 DNA: TGTGCCAGCAGCGCGACAGGGGGCGCCGGCCAGCCCCAGCATTTT; CDR3 protein: CASSATGGAGQPQHF
D gene: NA; V gene: TRBV6-2/TRBV6-3; clone size: NA; J gene: TRBJ2-1; CDR3 DNA: TGTGCCAGCAGTTATGTTAGCAAGAGGGTTTACAATGAGCAGTTCTTC; CDR3 protein: CASSYVSKRVYNEQFF
D gene: NA; V gene: TRBV12-3/TRBV12-4; clone size: few; J gene: TRBJ2-1; CDR3 DNA: TGTGCCAGCAGTTCATACCGGGACAAGGGGGGGTATGAGCAGTTCTTC; CDR3 protein: CASSSYRDKGGYEQFF
D gene: NA; V gene: TRBV7-8; clone size: NA; J gene: TRBJ1-1; CDR3 DNA: TGTGCCAGCAGCTTCGGACGGACGAACACTGAAGCTTTCTTT; CDR3 protein: CASSFGRTNTEAFF
D gene: NA; V gene: TRBV7-8; clone size: NA; J gene: TRBJ1-5; CDR3 DNA: TGTGCCAGCGGGGAGGGGGGCAGGGATCAGCCCCAGCATTTT; CDR3 protein: CASGEGGRDQPQHF
D gene: NA; V gene: TRBV29-1; clone size: few; J gene: TRBJ1-1; CDR3 DNA: TGCAGCGCCACGTTGGGGGGCAGGGGCACTGAAGCTTTCTTT; CDR3 protein: CSATLGGRGTEAFF
D gene: NA; V gene: TRBV6-5; clone size: NA; J gene: TRBJ2-2; CDR3 DNA: TGTGCCAGCAGTTACTCGGGCCCGAAAAACGACCTGTTTTTT; CDR3 protein: CASSYSGPKNDLFF
D gene: NA; V gene: TRBV18; clone size: few; J gene: TRBJ1-5; CDR3 DNA: TGTGCCAGCTCACCACGGGAAAGGCAGCCCCAGCATTTT; CDR3 protein: CASSPRERQPQHF
D gene: TRBD2; V gene: TRBV7-6; clone size: few; J gene: TRBJ2-1; CDR3 DNA: TGTGCCAGCAGATCCGGAATGCTAGCGGGAGGGGGTGAGCAGTTCTTC; CDR3 protein: CASRSGMLAGGGEQFF
D gene: NA; V gene: TRBV12-3/TRBV12-4; clone size: few; J gene: TRBJ1-5; CDR3 DNA: TGTGCCAGCTTAAGTTCTTCCGCAGATCGTTGGCAGCCCCAGCATTTT; CDR3 protein: CASLSSSADRWQPQHF
D gene: NA; V gene: TRBV20-1; clone size: few; J gene: TRBJ1-2; CDR3 DNA: TGCAGTGCTAGCGACACTAGAGGGGGCTACACCTTC; CDR3 protein: CSASDTRGGYTF
D gene: NA; V gene: TRBV7-9; clone size: NA; J gene: TRBJ1-2; CDR3 DNA: TGTGCCAGCACCCAGAGGGGGGCAAGTGGTGGCTACACCTTC; CDR3 protein: CASTQRGASGGYTF
D gene: NA; V gene: TRBV7-2; clone size: few; J gene: TRBJ2-6; CDR3 DNA: TGTGCCAGCAGCTTAGGGGCTGTTGGTGGGGCCAACGTCCTGACTTTC; CDR3 protein: CASSLGAVGGANVLTF
D gene: NA; V gene: TRBV11-2; clone size: few; J gene: TRBJ1-6; CDR3 DNA: TGTGCCAGCAGCTTAGTGGTGCCGACGAGCTCCTATAATTCACCCCTCCACTTT; CDR3 protein: CASSLVVPTSSYNSPLHF
D gene: NA; V gene: TRBV5-1; clone size: NA; J gene: TRBJ2-4; CDR3 DNA: TGCGCCAGCAGCTTGAGCGACGGGGGTTGGAACATTCAGTACTTC; CDR3 protein: CASSLSDGGWNIQYF
D gene: NA; V gene: TRBV5-1; clone size: NA; J gene: TRBJ2-3; CDR3 DNA: TGCGCCAGCAGCTTGAAGCGGTCCACAGATACGCAGTATTTT; CDR3 protein: CASSLKRSTDTQYF
D gene: NA; V gene: TRBV29-1; clone size: NA; J gene: TRBJ1-1; CDR3 DNA: TGCAGCGTTGGGCCGGGTCTGAACACTGAAGCTTTCTTT; CDR3 protein: CSVGPGLNTEAFF
D gene: NA; V gene: TRBV29-1; clone size: NA; J gene: TRBJ2-1; CDR3 DNA: TGCAGCGTTCACCGGGACACAATTCTCTACAATGAGCAGTTCTTC; CDR3 protein: CSVHRDTILYNEQFF
D gene: NA; V gene: TRBV29-1; clone size: NA; J gene: TRBJ1-2; CDR3 DNA: TGCAGCGTTGTAAGGGGCGCAGACTATGGCTACACCTTC; CDR3 protein: CSVVRGADYGYTF
D gene: NA; V gene: TRBV7-2; clone size: NA; J gene: TRBJ1-1; CDR3 DNA: TGTGCCAGCCTACCTGGGGGGTGGGGACGAACTATGAGTGAAGCTTTCTTT; CDR3 protein: CASLPGGWGRTMSEAFF
D gene: TRBD1; V gene: TRBV18; clone size: NA; J gene: TRBJ1-3; CDR3 DNA: TGTGCCAGCTCACCGGCAGGAGGGACAGGGGGACCCCAAGCTGGAAACACCATATATTTT; CDR3 protein: CASSPAGGTGGPQAGNTIYF
D gene: TRBD1; V gene: TRBV29-1; clone size: NA; J gene: TRBJ1-1; CDR3 DNA: TGCAGCGTTGAAAGAGGCAGGGGGGGCACTGAAGCTTTCTTT; CDR3 protein: CSVERGRGGTEAFF
D gene: NA; V gene: TRBV7-2; clone size: NA; J gene: TRBJ2-7; CDR3 DNA: TGTGCCAGCAGCTACAGCCCTAAGAGCAGCTACGAGCAGTACTTC; CDR3 protein: CASSYSPKSSYEQYF
D gene: NA; V gene: TRBV29-1; clone size: NA; J gene: TRBJ2-5; CDR3 DNA: TGCAGCGTGAAGGGTAGGGGGGCGGGAGACCAAGAGACCCAGTACTTC; CDR3 protein: CSVKGRGAGDQETQYF
D gene: TRBD2; V gene: TRBV4-2; clone size: NA; J gene: TRBJ2-1; CDR3 DNA: TGTGCCAGGGGCCCCGGGCGGGGGAGCGCGGCGTACGATGAGCAGTTCTTC; CDR3 protein: CARGPGRGSAAYDEQFF
D gene: TRBD2; V gene: TRBV7-2; clone size: few; J gene: TRBJ2-5; CDR3 DNA: TGTGCCAGCAGCTCCGATAGCGGGAGGGCGAAGACCCAGTACTTC; CDR3 protein: CASSSDSGRAKTQYF
D gene: TRBD1; V gene: TRBV4-3; clone size: NA; J gene: TRBJ1-4; CDR3 DNA: TGCGCCAGCAGCCAAGCTCCCGGACAGGGGGGAAAACTGTTTTTT; CDR3 protein: CASSQAPGQGGKLFF
D gene: NA; V gene: TRBV20-1; clone size: few; J gene: TRBJ1-1; CDR3 DNA: TGCAGTGCTGGCCGTACACTGAACACTGAAGCTTTCTTT; CDR3 protein: CSAGRTLNTEAFF
D gene: NA; V gene: TRBV7-8; clone size: NA; J gene: TRBJ1-1; CDR3 DNA: TGTGCCAGCAGCTTAGTCCTGGGGATCGGGAACACTGAAGCTTTCTTT; CDR3 protein: CASSLVLGIGNTEAFF
D gene: TRBD2; V gene: TRBV20-1; clone size: NA; J gene: TRBJ2-1; CDR3 DNA: TGCTGTGCTAGAGGGTCTAGCGGGAGGGGCGAGCTAGGGAATGAGCAGTTCTTC; CDR3 protein: CCARGSSGRGELGNEQFF
D gene: NA; V gene: TRBV7-2; clone size: NA; J gene: TRBJ1-1; CDR3 DNA: TGTGCCAGCAACGGGGGCCTGGGAACTGAAGCTTTCTTT; CDR3 protein: CASNGGLGTEAFF